The T cell receptor beta chain under discussion was sequenced for a study of CD8 T cells in ankylosing spondylitis. Findings and caveats of the study: Certain motif variants had earlier appeared in reactive arthritis synovial fluid and blood. A TCR beta motif of several highly homologous variants seemed to mark ankylosing spondylitis blood. Disease-linked clones were reportedly significantly enriched in matched ankylosing spondylitis synovial fluid. Peripheral blood samples showed relatively rare disease-linked clones, and these clones were CD8+.

This CDR3 has 15 amino acids. The germline gives CDR1 SGHRS, CDR2 YFSETQ. The J segment lost 8 bases and the V segment lost 3 bases, leaving 9 bases of the junction unmatched. Concerning this clonotype itself: The antigen is not known.

Construction of TCR beta libraries was performed using quantitative 5'-RACE with molecular barcodes. MiXCR, applied by TCRdb to the 5' RACE reads, yields one record per CDR3 protein. The sample yields about 330,000 distinct CDR3 sequences, 6.5% to 10% seen once. Sequencing used blood, either unsorted or a sorted T cell fraction (not recorded which). The TCR sequence derives from a male donor with ankylosing spondylitis. The chain combines TRBV5-1 with TRBJ2-1, with 9 positions matching TRBD1. The CDR3, as DNA: TGCGCCAGCAGCTCCGGGACAGGGAACTGGGATGAGCAGTTCTTC. This translates into CASSSGTGNWDEQFF.